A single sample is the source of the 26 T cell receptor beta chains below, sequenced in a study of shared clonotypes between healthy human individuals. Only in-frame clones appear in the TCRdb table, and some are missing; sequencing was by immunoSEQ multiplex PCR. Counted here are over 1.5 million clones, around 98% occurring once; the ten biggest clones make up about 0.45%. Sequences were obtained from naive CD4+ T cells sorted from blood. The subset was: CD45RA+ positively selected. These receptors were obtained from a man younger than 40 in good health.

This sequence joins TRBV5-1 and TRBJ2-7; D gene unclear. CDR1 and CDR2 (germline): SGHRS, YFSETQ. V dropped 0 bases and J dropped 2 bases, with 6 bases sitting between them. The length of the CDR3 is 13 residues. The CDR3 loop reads CASSLVSTYEQYF. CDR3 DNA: TGCGCCAGCAGCTTGGTTAGTACCTACGAGCAGTACTTC.

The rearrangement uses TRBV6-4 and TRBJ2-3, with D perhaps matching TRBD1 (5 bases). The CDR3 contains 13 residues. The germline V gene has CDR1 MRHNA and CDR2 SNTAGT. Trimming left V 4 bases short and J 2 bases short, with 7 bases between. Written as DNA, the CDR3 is TGTGCCAGCAGTGCGGACAACACAGATACGCAGTATTTT. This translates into CASSADNTDTQYF.

CDR3 sequence reads: CASSKGTSGVYEQYF. Here the CDR3 DNA reads TGCGCCAGCAGCAAAGGGACTAGCGGGGTTTACGAGCAGTACTTC. The chain links TRBV5-1 to TRBJ2-7, with 13 bases identical to TRBD2. From germline, CDR1 is SGHRS and CDR2 YFSETQ. V dropped 4 bases and J dropped 4; count of bases not matched to a gene: 5. This CDR3 has 15 residues.

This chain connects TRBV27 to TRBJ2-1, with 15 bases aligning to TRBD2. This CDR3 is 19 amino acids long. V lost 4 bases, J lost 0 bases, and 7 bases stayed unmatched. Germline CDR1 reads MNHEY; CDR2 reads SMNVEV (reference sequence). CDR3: CASSSKGLAGGSSYNEQFF. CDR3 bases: TGTGCCAGCAGTTCAAAGGGACTAGCGGGAGGAAGCTCCTACAATGAGCAGTTCTTC.

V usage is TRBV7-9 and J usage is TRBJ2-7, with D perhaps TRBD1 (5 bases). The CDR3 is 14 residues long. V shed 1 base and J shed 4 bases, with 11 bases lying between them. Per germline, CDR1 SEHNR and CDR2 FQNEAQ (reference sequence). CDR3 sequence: CASSLGLGDYEQYF. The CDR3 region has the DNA TGTGCCAGCAGCTTAGGCCTAGGGGATTACGAGCAGTACTTC.

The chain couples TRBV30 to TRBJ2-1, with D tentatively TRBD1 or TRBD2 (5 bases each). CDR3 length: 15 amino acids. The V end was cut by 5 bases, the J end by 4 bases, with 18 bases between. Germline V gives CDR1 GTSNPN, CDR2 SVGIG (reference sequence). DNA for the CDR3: TGTGCCTGGGGGGACCGGGAAAAGGTATACAATGAGCAGTTCTTC. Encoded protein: CAWGDREKVYNEQFF.

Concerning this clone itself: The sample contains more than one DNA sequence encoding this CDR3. This CDR3 reads CASSLTGNTEAFF. Written as DNA, the CDR3 is TGTGCCAGCAGCTTGACAGGGAACACTGAAGCTTTCTTT. The rearrangement joins TRBV5-5 to TRBJ1-1, with D tentatively TRBD1 (5 bases). The CDR3 runs 13 residues. Germline CDR1 SGHKS, CDR2 YYEKEE (reference sequence). Between the trimmed V and J ends, which lost 1 base and 1 base, there was a span of 5 bases.

The CDR3 is CASSLDGLNQPQHF. The CDR3 DNA reads TGCGCCAGCAGCTTGGATGGCCTAAATCAGCCCCAGCATTTT. V and J are TRBV5-1 and TRBJ1-5; no reliable D call. This CDR3 region has 14 residues. V was clipped by 0 bases and J by 4 bases, with 8 bases between them. Per germline, CDR1 SGHRS and CDR2 YFSETQ.

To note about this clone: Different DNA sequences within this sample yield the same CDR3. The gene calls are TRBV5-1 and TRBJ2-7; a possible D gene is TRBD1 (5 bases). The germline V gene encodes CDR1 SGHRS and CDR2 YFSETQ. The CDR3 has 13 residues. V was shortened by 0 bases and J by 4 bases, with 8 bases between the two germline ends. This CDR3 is CASSLEGLYEQYF. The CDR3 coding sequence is TGCGCCAGCAGCTTGGAGGGGCTGTACGAGCAGTACTTC. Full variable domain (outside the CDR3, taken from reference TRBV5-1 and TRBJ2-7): KAGVTQTPRYLIKTRGQQVTLSCSPISGHRSVSWYQQTPGQGLQFLFEYFSETQRNKGNFPGRFSGRQFSNSRSEMNVSTLELGDSALYLCASSLEGLYEQYFGPGTRLTVT.

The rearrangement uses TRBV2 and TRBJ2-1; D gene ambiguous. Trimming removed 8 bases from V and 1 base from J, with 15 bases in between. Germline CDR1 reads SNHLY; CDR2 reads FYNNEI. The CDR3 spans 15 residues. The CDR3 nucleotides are TGTGCCAGCTCCTCGCGAAGAGGTTCCTACAATGAGCAGTTCTTC. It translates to CASSSRRGSYNEQFF.

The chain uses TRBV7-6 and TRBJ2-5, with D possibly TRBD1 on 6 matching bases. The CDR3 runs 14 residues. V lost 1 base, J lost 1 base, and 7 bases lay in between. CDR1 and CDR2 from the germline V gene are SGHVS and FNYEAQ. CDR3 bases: TGTGCCAGCAGCTTAGTGGACAGCCAAGAGACCCAGTACTTC. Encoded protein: CASSLVDSQETQYF.

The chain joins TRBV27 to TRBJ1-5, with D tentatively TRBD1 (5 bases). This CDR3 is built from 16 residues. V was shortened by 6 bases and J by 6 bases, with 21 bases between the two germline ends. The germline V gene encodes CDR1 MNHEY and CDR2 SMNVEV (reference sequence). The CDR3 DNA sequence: TGTGCCAGCAGCCCACTCGTAGGGAATGGGGCTCAGCCCCAGCATTTT. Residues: CASSPLVGNGAQPQHF.

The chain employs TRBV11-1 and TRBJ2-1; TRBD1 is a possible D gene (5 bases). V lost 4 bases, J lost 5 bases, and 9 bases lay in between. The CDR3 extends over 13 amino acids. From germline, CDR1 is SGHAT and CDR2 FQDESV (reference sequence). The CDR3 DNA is TGTGCCAGCAGCTCAGACAGAAACAATGAGCAGTTCTTC. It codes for CASSSDRNNEQFF.

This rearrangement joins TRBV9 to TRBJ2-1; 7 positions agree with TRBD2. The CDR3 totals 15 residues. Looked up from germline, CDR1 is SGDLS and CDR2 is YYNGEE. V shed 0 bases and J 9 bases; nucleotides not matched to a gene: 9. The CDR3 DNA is TGTGCCAGCAGCGTAGGGCGGGAGTATCGCAGTGAGCAGTTCTTC. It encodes CASSVGREYRSEQFF.

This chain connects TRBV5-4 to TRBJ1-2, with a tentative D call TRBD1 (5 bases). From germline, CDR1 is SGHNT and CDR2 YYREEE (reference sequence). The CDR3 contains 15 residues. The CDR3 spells CATNGRGTSNYGYTF. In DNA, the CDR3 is TGTGCGACCAATGGGAGAGGGACTTCTAACTATGGCTACACCTTC.

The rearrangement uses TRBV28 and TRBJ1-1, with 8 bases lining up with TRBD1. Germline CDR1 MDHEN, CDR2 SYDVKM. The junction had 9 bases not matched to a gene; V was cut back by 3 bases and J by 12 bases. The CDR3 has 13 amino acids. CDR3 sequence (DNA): TGTGCCAGCAGTTTCTTCATCCGGGACAGGCCTTTCTTT. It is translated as CASSFFIRDRPFF. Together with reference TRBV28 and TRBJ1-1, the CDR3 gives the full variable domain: DVKVTQSSRYLVKRTGEKVFLECVQDMDHENMFWYRQDPGLGLRLIYFSYDVKMKEKGDIPEGYSVSREKKERFSLILESASTNQTSMYLCASSFFIRDRPFFGQGTRLTVV.

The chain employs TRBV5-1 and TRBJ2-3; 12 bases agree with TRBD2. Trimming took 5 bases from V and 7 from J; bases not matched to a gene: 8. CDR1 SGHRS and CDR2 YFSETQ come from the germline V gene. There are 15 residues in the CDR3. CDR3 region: CASSTTSGRSNTQYF. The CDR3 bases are TGCGCCAGCAGTACTACTAGCGGGAGGTCGAATACGCAGTATTTT.

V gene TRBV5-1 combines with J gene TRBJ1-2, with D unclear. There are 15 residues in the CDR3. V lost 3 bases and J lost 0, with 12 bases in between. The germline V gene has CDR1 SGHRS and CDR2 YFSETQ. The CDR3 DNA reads TGCGCCAGCAGCTCCGAAGGATTAGCTAACTATGGCTACACCTTC. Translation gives CASSSEGLANYGYTF. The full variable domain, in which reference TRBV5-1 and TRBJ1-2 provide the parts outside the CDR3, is KAGVTQTPRYLIKTRGQQVTLSCSPISGHRSVSWYQQTPGQGLQFLFEYFSETQRNKGNFPGRFSGRQFSNSRSEMNVSTLELGDSALYLCASSSEGLANYGYTFGSGTRLTVV.

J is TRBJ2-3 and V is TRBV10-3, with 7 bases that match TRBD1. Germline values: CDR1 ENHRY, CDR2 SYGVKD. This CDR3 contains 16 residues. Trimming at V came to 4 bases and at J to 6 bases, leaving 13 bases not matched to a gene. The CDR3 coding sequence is TGTGCCATCAGTGCAGACAGGGAAGTGATCCCGGATACGCAGTATTTT. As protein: CAISADREVIPDTQYF.

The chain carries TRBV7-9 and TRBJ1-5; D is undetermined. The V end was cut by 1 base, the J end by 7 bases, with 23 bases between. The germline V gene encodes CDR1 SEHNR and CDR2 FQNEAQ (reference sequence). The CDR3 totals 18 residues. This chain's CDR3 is CASSLGPPAGPSGQPQHF. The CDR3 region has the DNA TGTGCCAGCAGCTTAGGTCCCCCCGCAGGCCCCAGCGGGCAGCCCCAGCATTTT.

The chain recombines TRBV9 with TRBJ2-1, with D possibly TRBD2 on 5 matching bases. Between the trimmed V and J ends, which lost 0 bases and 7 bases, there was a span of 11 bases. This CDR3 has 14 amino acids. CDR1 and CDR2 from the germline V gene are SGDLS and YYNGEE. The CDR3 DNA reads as TGTGCCAGCAGCGTAGGCCCATCGGGGAATGAGCAGTTCTTC. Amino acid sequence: CASSVGPSGNEQFF.

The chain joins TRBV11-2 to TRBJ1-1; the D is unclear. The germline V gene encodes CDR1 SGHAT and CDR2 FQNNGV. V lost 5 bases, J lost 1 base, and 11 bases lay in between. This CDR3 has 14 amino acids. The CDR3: CASSPFQTNTEAFF. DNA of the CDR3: TGTGCCAGCAGCCCATTCCAAACGAACACTGAAGCTTTCTTT.

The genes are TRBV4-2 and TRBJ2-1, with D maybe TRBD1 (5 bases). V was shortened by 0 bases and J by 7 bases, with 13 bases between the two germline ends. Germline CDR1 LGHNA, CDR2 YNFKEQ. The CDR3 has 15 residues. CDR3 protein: CASSQDWGARNEQFF. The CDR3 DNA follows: TGTGCCAGCAGCCAAGATTGGGGCGCCCGGAATGAGCAGTTCTTC.

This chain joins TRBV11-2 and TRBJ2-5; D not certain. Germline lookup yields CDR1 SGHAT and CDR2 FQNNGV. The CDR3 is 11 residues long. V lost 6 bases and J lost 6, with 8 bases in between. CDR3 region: CASSSKQTQYF. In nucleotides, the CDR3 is TGTGCCAGCAGTTCCAAGCAGACCCAGTACTTC.

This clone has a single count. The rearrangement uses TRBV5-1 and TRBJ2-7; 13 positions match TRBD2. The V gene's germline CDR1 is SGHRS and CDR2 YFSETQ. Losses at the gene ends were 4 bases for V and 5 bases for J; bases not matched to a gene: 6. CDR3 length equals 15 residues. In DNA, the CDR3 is TGCGCCAGCAGCCCCGGACTAGCGGGAGACCACGAGCAGTACTTC. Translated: CASSPGLAGDHEQYF.

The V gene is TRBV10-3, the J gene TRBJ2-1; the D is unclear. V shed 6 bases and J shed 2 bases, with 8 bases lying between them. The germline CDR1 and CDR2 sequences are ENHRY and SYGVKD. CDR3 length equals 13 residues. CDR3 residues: CAIRQDPYNEQFF. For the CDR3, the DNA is TGTGCCATCAGGCAGGACCCCTACAATGAGCAGTTCTTC.